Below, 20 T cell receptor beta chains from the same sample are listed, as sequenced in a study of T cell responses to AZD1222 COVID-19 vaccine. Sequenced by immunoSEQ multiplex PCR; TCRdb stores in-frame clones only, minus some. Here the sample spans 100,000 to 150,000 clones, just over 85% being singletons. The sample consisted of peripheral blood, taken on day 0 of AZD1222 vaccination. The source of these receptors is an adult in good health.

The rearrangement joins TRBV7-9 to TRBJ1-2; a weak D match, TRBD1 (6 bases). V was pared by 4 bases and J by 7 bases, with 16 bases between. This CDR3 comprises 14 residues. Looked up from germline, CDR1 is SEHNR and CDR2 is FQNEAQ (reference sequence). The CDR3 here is CASSSTVYRVGYTF. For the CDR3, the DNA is TGTGCCAGCAGCTCTACCGTATACAGGGTTGGCTACACCTTC.

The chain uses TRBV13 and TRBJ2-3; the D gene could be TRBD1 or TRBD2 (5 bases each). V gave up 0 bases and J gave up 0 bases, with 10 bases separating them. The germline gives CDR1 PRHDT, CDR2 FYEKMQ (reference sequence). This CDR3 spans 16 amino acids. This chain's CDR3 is CASSLGLGDSTDTQYF. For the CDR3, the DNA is TGTGCCAGCAGCTTAGGCCTTGGGGACAGCACAGATACGCAGTATTTT.

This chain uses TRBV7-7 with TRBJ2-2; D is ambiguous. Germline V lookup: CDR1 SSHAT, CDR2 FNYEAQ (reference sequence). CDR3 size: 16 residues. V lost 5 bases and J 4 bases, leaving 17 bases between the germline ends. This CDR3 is CASSPGSVVGTGELFF. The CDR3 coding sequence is TGTGCCAGCAGCCCGGGCAGTGTAGTAGGCACCGGGGAGCTGTTTTTT.

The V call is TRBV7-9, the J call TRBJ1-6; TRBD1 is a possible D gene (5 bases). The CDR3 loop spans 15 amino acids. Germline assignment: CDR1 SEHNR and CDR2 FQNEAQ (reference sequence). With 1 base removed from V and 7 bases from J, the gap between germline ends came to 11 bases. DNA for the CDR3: TGTGCCAGCAGCTTAGATCTGGGGGAGAATTCACCCCTCCACTTT. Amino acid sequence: CASSLDLGENSPLHF.

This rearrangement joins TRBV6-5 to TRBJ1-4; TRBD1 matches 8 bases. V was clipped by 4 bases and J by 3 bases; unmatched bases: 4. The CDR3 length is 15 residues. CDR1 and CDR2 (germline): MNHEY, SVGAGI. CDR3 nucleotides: TGTGCCAGCAGTTTCAGGGGGCGGGCTAATGAAAAACTGTTTTTT. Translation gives CASSFRGRANEKLFF.

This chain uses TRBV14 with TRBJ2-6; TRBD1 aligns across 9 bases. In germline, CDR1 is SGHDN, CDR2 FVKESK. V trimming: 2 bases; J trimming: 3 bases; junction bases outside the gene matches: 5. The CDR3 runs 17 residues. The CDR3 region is CASSQHTGGVGANVLTF. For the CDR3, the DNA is TGTGCCAGCAGCCAACACACAGGGGGCGTTGGGGCCAACGTCCTGACTTTC.

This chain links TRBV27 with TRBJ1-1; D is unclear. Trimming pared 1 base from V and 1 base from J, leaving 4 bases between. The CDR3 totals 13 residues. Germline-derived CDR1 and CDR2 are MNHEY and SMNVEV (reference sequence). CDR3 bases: TGTGCCAGCAGTTTATATGAGAACACTGAAGCTTTCTTT. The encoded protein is CASSLYENTEAFF.

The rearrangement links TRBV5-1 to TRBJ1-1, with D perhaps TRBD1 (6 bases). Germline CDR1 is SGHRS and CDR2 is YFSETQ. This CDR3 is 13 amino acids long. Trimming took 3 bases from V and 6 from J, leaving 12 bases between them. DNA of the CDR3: TGCGCCAGCAGCTGGGACAATCGGGCTGAAGCTTTCTTT. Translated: CASSWDNRAEAFF.

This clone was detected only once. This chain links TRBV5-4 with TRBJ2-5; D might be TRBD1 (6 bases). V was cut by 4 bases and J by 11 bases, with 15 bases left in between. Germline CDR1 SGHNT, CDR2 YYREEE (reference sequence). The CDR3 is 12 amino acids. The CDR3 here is CASSSDTGSQYF. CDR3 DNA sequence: TGTGCCAGCAGCAGCGACACAGGGTCGCAGTACTTC. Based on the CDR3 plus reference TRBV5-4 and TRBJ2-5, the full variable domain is ETGVTQSPTHLIKTRGQQVTLRCSSQSGHNTVSWYQQALGQGPQFIFQYYREEENGRGNFPPRFSGLQFPNYSSELNVNALELDDSALYLCASSSDTGSQYFGPGTRLLVL.

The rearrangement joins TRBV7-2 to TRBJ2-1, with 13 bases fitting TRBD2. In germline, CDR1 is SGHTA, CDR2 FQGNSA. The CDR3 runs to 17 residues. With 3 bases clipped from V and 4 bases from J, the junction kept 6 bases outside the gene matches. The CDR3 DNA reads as TGTGCCAGCAGCTTCCAAGGACTAGCGGGGGCATACAATGAGCAGTTCTTC. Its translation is CASSFQGLAGAYNEQFF.

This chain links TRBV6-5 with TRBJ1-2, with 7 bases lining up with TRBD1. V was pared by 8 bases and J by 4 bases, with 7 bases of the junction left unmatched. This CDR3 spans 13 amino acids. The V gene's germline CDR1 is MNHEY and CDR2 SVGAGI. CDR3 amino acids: CASQTGRSYGYTF. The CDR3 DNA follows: TGTGCCAGCCAGACAGGGAGATCCTATGGCTACACCTTC.

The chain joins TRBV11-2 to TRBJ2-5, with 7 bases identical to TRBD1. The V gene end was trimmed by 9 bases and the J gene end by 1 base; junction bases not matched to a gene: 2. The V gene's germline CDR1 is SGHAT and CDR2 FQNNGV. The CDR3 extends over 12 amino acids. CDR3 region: CARGTAQETQYF. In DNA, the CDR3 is TGTGCCAGAGGGACAGCCCAAGAGACCCAGTACTTC.

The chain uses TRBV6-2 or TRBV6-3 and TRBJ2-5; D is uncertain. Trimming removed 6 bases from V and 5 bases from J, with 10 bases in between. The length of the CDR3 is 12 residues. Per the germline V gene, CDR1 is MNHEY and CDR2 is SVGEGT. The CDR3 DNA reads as TGTGCCAGCAGCTTTACGTCGGAGACCCAGTACTTC. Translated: CASSFTSETQYF.

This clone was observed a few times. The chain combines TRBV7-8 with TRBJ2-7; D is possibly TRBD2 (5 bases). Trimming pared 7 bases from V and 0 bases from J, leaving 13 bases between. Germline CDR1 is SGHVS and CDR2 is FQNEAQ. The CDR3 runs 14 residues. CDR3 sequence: CASTSGDSSYEQYF. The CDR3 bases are TGTGCCAGCACCAGCGGAGATAGCTCCTACGAGCAGTACTTC.

CDR3 in DNA: TGTGCCAGCAGCTTTAACAGCCTAAAAAATCAGCCCCAGCATTTT. This codes for CASSFNSLKNQPQHF. The chain employs TRBV7-8 and TRBJ1-5; D remains ambiguous. This CDR3 is built from 15 residues. V was trimmed by 3 bases and J by 4 bases, leaving 13 bases between them. From germline, CDR1 is SGHVS and CDR2 FQNEAQ.

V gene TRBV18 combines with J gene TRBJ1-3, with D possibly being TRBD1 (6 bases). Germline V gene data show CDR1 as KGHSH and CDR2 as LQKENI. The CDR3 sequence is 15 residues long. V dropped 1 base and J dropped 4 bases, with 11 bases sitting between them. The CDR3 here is CASSPRGAPGNTIYF. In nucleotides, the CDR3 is TGTGCCAGCTCACCACGGGGGGCTCCCGGAAACACCATATATTTT.

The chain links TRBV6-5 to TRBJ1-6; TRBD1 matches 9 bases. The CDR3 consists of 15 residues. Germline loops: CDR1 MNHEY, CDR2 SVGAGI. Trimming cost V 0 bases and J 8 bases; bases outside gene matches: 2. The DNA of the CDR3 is TGTGCCAGCAGTTACTCCGGGACAGGGTATTCACCCCTCCACTTT. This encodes CASSYSGTGYSPLHF.

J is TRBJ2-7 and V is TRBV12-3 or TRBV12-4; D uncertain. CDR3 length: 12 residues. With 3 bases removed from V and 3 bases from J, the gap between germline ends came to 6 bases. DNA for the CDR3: TGTGCCAGCAGTTTTGTGGGCTACGAGCAGTACTTC. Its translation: CASSFVGYEQYF.

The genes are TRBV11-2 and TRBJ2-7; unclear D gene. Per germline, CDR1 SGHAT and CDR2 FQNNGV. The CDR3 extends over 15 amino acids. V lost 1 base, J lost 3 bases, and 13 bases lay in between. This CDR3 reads CASSLGSAYSYEQYF. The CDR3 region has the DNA TGTGCCAGCAGCTTAGGCTCTGCCTACAGCTACGAGCAGTACTTC.

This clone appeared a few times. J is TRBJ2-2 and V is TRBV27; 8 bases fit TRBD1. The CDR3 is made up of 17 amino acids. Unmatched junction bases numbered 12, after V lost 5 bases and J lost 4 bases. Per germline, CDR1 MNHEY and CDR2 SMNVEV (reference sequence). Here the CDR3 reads CASSRLPGQVATGELFF. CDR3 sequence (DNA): TGTGCCAGCAGTCGACTTCCGGGACAGGTAGCCACCGGGGAGCTGTTTTTT.